Below, 27 T cell receptor beta chains from the same sample are listed, as sequenced in a study of T-cell memory formation after mild COVID-19. TCRdb fed the 5' RACE reads into MiXCR, producing one record per CDR3 protein. Of about 470,000 distinct CDR3 sequences in the sample, about 18% were seen once. The sample was PBMCs or a T cell subset sorted from them (not recorded which). These receptors were collected from an adult woman who had mild COVID-19 (a few samples of this study predate the infection). Cell type and time point are not known.

This clonotype was picked up a small number of times. The DNA for the CDR3 is TGTGCCAGCAGCGTAGTCGGGACAGGGGTGGACATTCAGTACTTC. It yields the protein CASSVVGTGVDIQYF. J is TRBJ2-4 and V is TRBV9; 10 nucleotides line up with TRBD1. V shed 0 bases and J 8 bases; nucleotides not matched to a gene: 5. The germline V gene encodes CDR1 SGDLS and CDR2 YYNGEE. CDR3 size: 15 residues.

This clonotype appeared many times. V usage is TRBV7-9 and J usage is TRBJ2-3; unclear D gene. The V gene lost 0 bases and the J gene lost 5 bases, with 12 bases spanning the gap. Germline-derived CDR1 and CDR2 are SEHNR and FQNEAQ (reference sequence). This CDR3 has 15 amino acids. The CDR3 DNA reads as TGTGCCAGCAGCTTAGCAAGCGAGTCAGGAGATACGCAGTATTTT. Translation gives CASSLASESGDTQYF.

The chain employs TRBV9 and TRBJ2-7; weak D call: TRBD2 (6 bases). This CDR3 is built from 17 residues. The V and J ends lost 4 bases and 0 bases respectively, with 20 bases between them. Germline V gives CDR1 SGDLS, CDR2 YYNGEE. The CDR3 nucleotides are TGTGCCAGCAGCCATCCTCGCGGGGCTCCTCACTCCTACGAGCAGTACTTC. This gives the protein CASSHPRGAPHSYEQYF.

J is TRBJ2-6 and V is TRBV12-3 or TRBV12-4; D remains unclear. Trimming cost V 6 bases and J 0 bases, with 15 bases left between them. The CDR3 totals 17 residues. CDR3 coding DNA: TGTGCCAGCAGCTACAGTGGGTACTACTCTGGGGCCAACGTCCTGACTTTC. Its protein is CASSYSGYYSGANVLTF.

V usage is TRBV7-8 and J usage is TRBJ1-2, with TRBD1 identical over 8 bases. The CDR3 length is 15 residues. The junction had 9 bases not matched to a gene; V was cut back by 1 base and J by 8 bases. Germline-derived CDR1 and CDR2 are SGHVS and FQNEAQ. This chain's CDR3 is CASSLGTGSSEGYTF. In DNA, the CDR3 is TGTGCCAGCAGCTTAGGGACAGGGTCGAGTGAGGGCTACACCTTC.

Only a few counts were recorded for this clonotype. The chain recombines TRBV12-3 or TRBV12-4 with TRBJ1-3; 10 nucleotides agree with TRBD1. Trimming took 6 bases from V and 4 from J; bases not matched to a gene: 12. The length of the CDR3 is 17 residues. CDR3: CASRGPMGQGQGNTIYF. Written as DNA, the CDR3 is TGTGCCAGCAGAGGACCCATGGGACAGGGGCAAGGAAACACCATATATTTT.

J is TRBJ2-3 and V is TRBV12-3 or TRBV12-4; D perhaps matches TRBD2 (5 bases). The V end was cut by 3 bases, the J end by 3 bases, with 10 bases between. The CDR3 is 14 residues long. The CDR3 region is CASSFTGYTDTQYF. The DNA for the CDR3 is TGTGCCAGCAGTTTCACGGGGTATACAGATACGCAGTATTTT.

V and J are TRBV7-2 and TRBJ1-4; D is unclear. Trimming took 5 bases from V and 0 from J, leaving 7 bases between them. There are 14 residues in the CDR3. Germline-derived CDR1 and CDR2 are SGHTA and FQGNSA. The CDR3: CASSNRTTNEKLFF. The CDR3 DNA reads as TGTGCCAGCAGCAACAGAACAACTAATGAAAAACTGTTTTTT.

This chain uses TRBV24-1 with TRBJ2-3; D possibly matches TRBD1 or TRBD2 (5 bases each). Germline CDR1 reads KGHDR; CDR2 reads SFDVKD. The CDR3 extends over 16 amino acids. Trimming stripped 2 bases from V and 2 bases from J, with 13 bases between. In DNA form, the CDR3 reads TGTGCCACCAGTGATTCCCCCAGGGACGTCACAGATACGCAGTATTTT. The encoded protein is CATSDSPRDVTDTQYF.

This clonotype was counted a few times. Here the CDR3 DNA reads TGTGCCAGCAGTTTAGGAAATTGGCGGGAGACCCAGTACTTC. Amino acid sequence: CASSLGNWRETQYF. The V gene is TRBV12-3 or TRBV12-4, the J gene TRBJ2-5; D gene unclear. V lost 1 base and J 5 bases, leaving 11 bases between the germline ends. The CDR3 covers 14 residues.

This clonotype turned up a few times. The chain recombines TRBV20-1 with TRBJ2-4, with 8 bases identical to TRBD2. The CDR3 covers 13 residues. V trimming: 7 bases; J trimming: 2 bases; junction bases outside the gene matches: 4. The V gene's germline CDR1 is DFQATT and CDR2 SNEGSKA (reference sequence). DNA of the CDR3: TGCAGTGTAACGGGGGGGCCCAAAAACATTCAGTACTTC. It yields the protein CSVTGGPKNIQYF.

The CDR3 here is CSVEGQGFGQYF. The DNA of the CDR3 is TGCAGCGTTGAAGGGCAGGGTTTTGGGCAGTACTTC. The chain recombines TRBV29-1 with TRBJ2-7, with a weak D call TRBD1 (5 bases). V lost 1 base and J 9 bases, leaving 13 bases between the germline ends. The CDR3 runs 12 residues. CDR1 is SQVTM and CDR2 is ANQGSEA in the germline V gene.

This clonotype was counted a few times. CDR3 loop: CASTLGQGRMCQPQHF. In DNA, the CDR3 is TGTGCCAGCACCCTAGGGCAGGGGAGAATGTGCCAGCCCCAGCATTTT. The chain joins TRBV21-1 to TRBJ1-5; the listed D gene, TRBD1, was not tested against the DNA. TRBV21-1 is marked as a pseudogene. This CDR3 is 16 amino acids long.

The chain carries TRBV20-1 and TRBJ1-4; D gene ambiguous. Trimming took 0 bases from V and 4 from J, leaving 18 bases between them. Germline assignment: CDR1 DFQATT and CDR2 SNEGSKA (reference sequence). The CDR3 consists of 17 residues. Written as DNA, the CDR3 is TGCAGTGCTAGAGATGTTGTCGGGGAGGGAAATAATGAAAAACTGTTTTTT. It codes for CSARDVVGEGNNEKLFF.

This clonotype was recorded a few times. The chain is built from TRBV5-1 and TRBJ2-2; 9 bases are a match to TRBD1. The V and J ends lost 4 bases and 7 bases, in that order; junction bases with no gene match: 11. The length of the CDR3 is 16 residues. Germline V lookup: CDR1 SGHRS, CDR2 YFSETQ. The CDR3 DNA follows: TGCGCCAGCAGCCCTCTTTACAGGGGGCTTAACGGGGAGCTGTTTTTT. Amino acid sequence: CASSPLYRGLNGELFF.

This rearrangement joins TRBV24-1 to TRBJ2-3; no definite D call. CDR1 is KGHDR, CDR2 SFDVKD, per germline. The V end lost 9 bases, the J end lost 7 bases, and 13 bases lay between the germline ends. This CDR3 has 12 residues. In DNA, the CDR3 is TGTGCCACCTCAATCGGGCGAAATACGCAGTATTTT. It codes for CATSIGRNTQYF.

The J gene is TRBJ2-7, the V gene TRBV6-6; 9 bases fit TRBD1. The junction had 1 base not matched to a gene; V was cut back by 1 base and J by 3 bases. This CDR3 is 14 amino acids long. From germline, CDR1 is MNHNY and CDR2 SVGAGI (reference sequence). The CDR3 nucleotides read TGTGCCAGCAGTTACTGGACAGGGGACTACGAGCAGTACTTC. Translation: CASSYWTGDYEQYF.

This chain uses TRBV4-2 with TRBJ1-1, with 7 bases matching TRBD1. V was clipped by 4 bases and J by 4 bases; unmatched bases: 9. The CDR3 consists of 15 residues. CDR1 LGHNA and CDR2 YNFKEQ come from the germline V gene. CDR3 amino acids: CASSRLQGKGTEAFF. The CDR3 coding sequence is TGTGCCAGCAGCCGACTACAGGGGAAGGGCACTGAAGCTTTCTTT.

This clonotype was seen a few times. J is TRBJ2-5 and V is TRBV6-6; perhaps TRBD2 as D (5 bases). The germline V gene encodes CDR1 MNHNY and CDR2 SVGAGI (reference sequence). The germline V and J ends were trimmed by 0 bases and 2 bases, with 7 bases remaining between them. There are 14 residues in the CDR3. The chain's CDR3 is CASSYSTTQETQYF. In DNA, the CDR3 is TGTGCCAGCAGTTACTCGACTACACAAGAGACCCAGTACTTC.

V gene TRBV20-1 combines with J gene TRBJ2-3; D gene ambiguous. The CDR3 spans 16 residues. The V and J ends lost 1 base and 6 bases respectively, with 20 bases between them. Germline V gene data show CDR1 as DFQATT and CDR2 as SNEGSKA (reference sequence). CDR3 DNA: TGCAGTGCTAGAGGGGTCGCACAGATTAAAGGGGATACGCAGTATTTT. Translating it yields CSARGVAQIKGDTQYF.

V and J are TRBV9 and TRBJ1-2; possibly TRBD1 for D (6 bases). Germline V gene sequence: CDR1 SGDLS, CDR2 YYNGEE. V was shortened by 3 bases and J by 2 bases, with 17 bases between the two germline ends. The CDR3 runs 16 residues. The CDR3: CASSGGFNRVNYGYTF. DNA for the CDR3: TGTGCCAGCAGCGGAGGATTTAACAGGGTGAACTATGGCTACACCTTC.

Regarding this clonotype: The junction departs from germline at one end; a sequencing error may be responsible. The V and J genes are TRBV11-2 and TRBJ1-5; D uncertain. The CDR3 spans 14 residues. Germline lookup yields CDR1 SGHAT and CDR2 FQNNGV. The DNA for the CDR3 is TGTGCCAGCAGCTTAGATTTCGGGATTCAGCCCAAGCATTTT. Protein product: CASSLDFGIQPKHF.

This chain uses TRBV3-1 with TRBJ2-2; D is possibly TRBD1 (5 bases). CDR1 LGHDT and CDR2 YNNKEL come from the germline V gene (reference sequence). V was shortened by 8 bases and J by 4 bases, with 14 bases between the two germline ends. CDR3 length: 14 amino acids. DNA of the CDR3: TGTGCCAGCGCGCAGGGATCAGGCACCGGGGAGCTGTTTTTT. Encoded protein: CASAQGSGTGELFF. The variable domain in full, completed from reference TRBV3-1 and TRBJ2-2, reads DTAVSQTPKYLVTQMGNDKSIKCEQNLGHDTMYWYKQDSKKFLKIMFSYNNKELIINETVPNRFSPKSPDKAHLNLHINSLELGDSAVYFCASAQGSGTGELFFGEGSRLTVL.

This clonotype appeared a few times. The CDR3: CASSQVLRTSGSDTQYF. DNA of the CDR3: TGTGCCAGCAGCCAAGTGTTGCGGACTAGCGGATCAGATACGCAGTATTTT. This chain uses TRBV4-2 with TRBJ2-3; TRBD2 matches at 10 bases. Germline trimming cut 1 base from V and 4 bases from J; bases unmatched to any gene: 8. This CDR3 has 17 residues. Per the germline V gene, CDR1 is LGHNA and CDR2 is YNFKEQ.

This clonotype was counted ten times or more. CDR3 nucleotide sequence: TGTGCCAGCAGCCCCCCTATCACCGGGACAGATACGCAGTATTTT. Translating gives CASSPPITGTDTQYF. The chain links TRBV7-9 to TRBJ2-3; D is unresolved. Trimming left V 5 bases short and J 3 bases short, with 15 bases between. The CDR3 is 15 residues long. Germline CDR1 and CDR2: SEHNR and FQNEAQ (reference sequence). Filled out from reference TRBV7-9 and TRBJ2-3, the complete variable domain reads DTGVSQNPRHKITKRGQNVTFRCDPISEHNRLYWYRQTLGQGPEFLTYFQNEAQLEKSRLLSDRFSAERPKGSFSTLEIQRTEQGDSAMYLCASSPPITGTDTQYFGPGTRLTVL.

This clonotype occurred a few times. J is TRBJ2-1 and V is TRBV29-1, with 11 bases identical to TRBD2. Trimming cost V 1 base and J 0 bases; bases outside gene matches: 11. The CDR3 spans 19 residues. Germline CDR1 is SQVTM and CDR2 is ANQGSEA. The CDR3 sequence is CSVEGWSSGGRSSYNEQFF. The DNA for the CDR3 is TGCAGCGTTGAAGGTTGGTCTAGCGGGGGGCGGAGCTCCTACAATGAGCAGTTCTTC.

The sample holds a few counts of this clonotype. V and J are TRBV9 and TRBJ2-4; D unresolved. Germline V gene lookup returns CDR1 SGDLS and CDR2 YYNGEE. The CDR3 loop spans 15 amino acids. With 0 bases removed from V and 6 bases from J, the gap between germline ends came to 13 bases. The CDR3 sequence is CASSVDRGDGNIQYF. As DNA, the CDR3 is TGTGCCAGCAGCGTAGACAGAGGCGATGGAAACATTCAGTACTTC.